The 11 T cell receptor beta chains given below trace back to one sample, sequenced in a study of blood T cell repertoires in COVID-19. Generated by immunoSEQ multiplex PCR, the TCRdb table keeps only in-frame clones and is missing some. Of about 68,000 clones in the sample, 75% to 80% were seen once. The sample was peripheral blood. The receptors stem from a woman between 55 and 75 years old with acute or convalescent COVID-19.

The chain has TRBV28 and TRBJ2-1, with D possibly TRBD1 on 5 matching bases. CDR3 length equals 13 residues. V lost 10 bases and J lost 5, with 15 bases in between. Germline V gene lookup returns CDR1 MDHEN and CDR2 SYDVKM. The CDR3 coding sequence is TGTGCCATATCGGACACAGCTAACAATGAGCAGTTCTTC. Protein sequence: CAISDTANNEQFF.

The chain links TRBV11-2 to TRBJ2-5, with D perhaps matching TRBD2 (5 bases). Per the germline V gene, CDR1 is SGHAT and CDR2 is FQNNGV. Trimming left V 5 bases short and J 5 bases short, with 12 bases between. The CDR3 has 13 residues. CDR3 amino acids: CASSLSARETQYF. The CDR3 nucleotides read TGTGCCAGCAGCCTTAGCGCTCGGGAGACCCAGTACTTC.

The V call is TRBV11-2, the J call TRBJ2-5, with 9 bases that match TRBD2. The V and J ends lost 0 bases and 4 bases, in that order; junction bases with no gene match: 6. The CDR3 totals 16 residues. Germline V CDR1 and CDR2: SGHAT, FQNNGV. CDR3 loop: CASSLDARGGLETQYF. CDR3 in DNA: TGTGCCAGCAGCTTAGACGCGCGGGGGGGGCTAGAGACCCAGTACTTC.

For the CDR3, the DNA is TGTGCCAGTAGCCCCCGAGACAGGGATTATGAAAAACTGTTTTTT. The encoded protein is CASSPRDRDYEKLFF. This sequence joins TRBV19 and TRBJ1-4; 7 bases line up with TRBD1. The CDR3 has 15 amino acids. Germline CDR1 is LNHDA and CDR2 is SQIVND (reference sequence). V gave up 6 bases and J gave up 6 bases; unmatched junction bases: 10.

In DNA, the CDR3 is TGTGCCAGCTCCGAACAGGGGCGGTTAACGTTCTACGAGCAGTACTTC. Protein product: CASSEQGRLTFYEQYF. The chain links TRBV5-5 to TRBJ2-7; TRBD1 matches 7 bases. V was pared by 7 bases and J by 3 bases, with 16 bases of the junction left unmatched. CDR1 SGHKS and CDR2 YYEKEE come from the germline V gene (reference sequence). The CDR3 consists of 16 residues.

In its sample, this clone was seen a few times. The chain is built from TRBV2 and TRBJ1-2; the D is unclear. CDR1 and CDR2 (germline): SNHLY, FYNNEI. Trimming stripped 9 bases from V and 1 base from J, with 9 bases between. This CDR3 spans 12 amino acids. For the CDR3, the DNA is TGTGCCAGTGGGAGTTATAACTATGGCTACACCTTC. Translation gives CASGSYNYGYTF. Combining the CDR3 with reference TRBV2 and TRBJ1-2 gives the whole variable domain EPEVTQTPSHQVTQMGQEVILRCVPISNHLYFYWYRQILGQKVEFLVSFYNNEISEKSEIFDDQFSVERPDGSNFTLKIRSTKLEDSAMYFCASGSYNYGYTFGSGTRLTVV.

The chain combines TRBV25-1 with TRBJ2-6, with D perhaps matching TRBD1 (6 bases). The ends were cut back, 4 bases at V and 4 bases at J, with 11 bases in the middle. CDR1 and CDR2 (germline): MGHDK, SYGVNS. The CDR3 length is 15 residues. Here the CDR3 reads CASSAYRAGANVLTF. CDR3 sequence (DNA): TGTGCCAGCAGTGCGTACAGGGCCGGGGCCAACGTCCTGACTTTC.

The chain recombines TRBV18 with TRBJ1-2; a possible D gene is TRBD1 (6 bases). The V gene's germline CDR1 is KGHSH and CDR2 LQKENI. Trimming shortened V by 3 bases and J by 7 bases, and 18 bases separated the two germline ends. CDR3 length equals 15 residues. CDR3 sequence reads: CASSPQRALQGGYTF. CDR3 bases: TGTGCCAGCTCACCTCAGAGGGCCCTACAGGGTGGCTACACCTTC.

V usage is TRBV28 and J usage is TRBJ1-1, with D maybe TRBD1 (6 bases). CDR3 length equals 14 residues. V gave up 4 bases and J gave up 1 base, with 10 bases separating them. Germline loops: CDR1 MDHEN, CDR2 SYDVKM. CDR3 coding DNA: TGTGCCAGCAGTTCTCCAGGGGAGAACACTGAAGCTTTCTTT. Translated, it gives CASSSPGENTEAFF.

The gene calls are TRBV11-2 and TRBJ1-6, with 10 bases lining up with TRBD1. The CDR3 spans 16 residues. The germline CDR1 and CDR2 sequences are SGHAT and FQNNGV. V shed 5 bases and J 4 bases; nucleotides not matched to a gene: 5. The CDR3 nucleotides are TGTGCCAGCAGCCCTCGGACAGGGGGGTATAATTCACCCCTCCACTTT. This encodes CASSPRTGGYNSPLHF.

This chain uses TRBV27 with TRBJ1-1, with a possible D match to TRBD1 (5 bases). The germline V and J ends were trimmed by 3 bases and 1 base, with 9 bases remaining between them. Germline V gives CDR1 MNHEY, CDR2 SMNVEV (reference sequence). This CDR3 has 14 amino acids. DNA for the CDR3: TGTGCCAGCAGTTTTTCAACAGGGAACACTGAAGCTTTCTTT. Its translation is CASSFSTGNTEAFF.